This TCR beta chain was captured in a study of PD-1 blockade in classical Hodgkin lymphoma. Assay used: immunoSEQ multiplex PCR; TCRdb lists only in-frame clones, some missing. Among 10,000 to 13,000 clones, approximately 81% were seen once, and the ten largest hold about 3.5%. The CDR3 loop spans 19 amino acids. Germline V gene data show CDR1 as SGHRS and CDR2 as YFSETQ. V was clipped by 2 bases and J by 2 bases; unmatched bases: 11. Stated time point: cycle 4 day 1 (C4D1), after less than 7 weeks of nivolumab. In every patient, relapse followed autologous stem cell transplantation, while exposure to brentuximab vedotin differed. Magnetic negative selection served to purify CD4+ T cells out of PBMCs that had been thawed.

The chain uses TRBV5-1 and TRBJ2-3; TRBD2 agrees at 13 bases. The clonotype was recovered from a human donor with classical Hodgkin lymphoma. Sequencing used CD4+ T cells from blood, obtained before the fourth cycle of nivolumab. CDR3 protein: CASSLQTAGLAGATDTQYF. CDR3 in DNA: TGCGCCAGCAGCTTACAGACAGCTGGACTAGCGGGAGCCACAGATACGCAGTATTTT.